This T cell receptor (beta chain) comes out of a study of shared clonotypes between healthy human individuals. Whole-study findings and limits: Large sequencing depth failed to make sorted-subset sequencing complete, rarefaction showed. Naive CD4 clonotypes overlapped across several donors at about 5%.

In the study's own analysis: ImmunoSEQ supplied junction-only sequences lacking quality scores, so filtering was different. Produced via immunoSEQ multiplex PCR; TCRdb's table is partial and in-frame only. V, J and clone size are taken as reported in that table, and D and trimming were inferred from the DNA itself. Among millions of clones listed, roughly 91% were seen once. Terminally differentiated effector memory CD45RA+ cells were excluded by CCR7 positive selection of CD45RO-negative cells. Concerning this clone itself: The target antigen is unknown.

The germline V gene has CDR1 LGHNA and CDR2 YNFKEQ. This CDR3 contains 13 residues. V lost 3 bases and J 4 bases, leaving 10 bases between the germline ends. The source material was naive CD8+ T cells from PBMCs. The sequence was collected from a man younger than 30 in good health. Some clones in this sample may be carry-over from other donors' samples. The J gene is TRBJ2-7, the V gene TRBV4-2, with D possibly TRBD2 on 5 matching bases. CDR3 coding DNA: TGTGCCAGCAGCCACAGACTAACGTACGAGCAGTACTTC. Its protein is CASSHRLTYEQYF.